The clone carrying this T cell receptor (beta chain) was seen a few times. TCRdb called the RT-PCR reads again in MiXCR, with one record for every CDR3 protein. The data show 100,000 to 120,000 distinct CDR3 sequences, 35% seen once. This entry belongs to a study of patients and donors after allogeneic stem cell transplantation. V was cut by 0 bases and J by 4 bases, with 22 bases left in between. This CDR3 region has 19 residues. Germline V CDR1 and CDR2: ENHRY, SYGVKD. The receptor was derived from a human donor who was either an allogeneic HSCT recipient or a stem cell or donor lymphocyte infusion donor (not recorded which). It is not recorded whose cells these are; they may come from a transplant donor. The V gene is TRBV10-3, the J gene TRBJ1-5, with D possibly matching TRBD1 (6 bases). The material sequenced was blood, either unsorted or a sorted T cell fraction (not recorded which). CDR3 in amino acids: CAISESVKTGFPGNQPQHF. The DNA of the CDR3 is TGTGCCATCAGTGAGTCTGTGAAGACAGGCTTCCCCGGTAATCAGCCCCAGCATTTT.